This TCR beta chain originates from a study of shared clonotypes between healthy human individuals. About the study: CD4 naive and CD4 memory each took three plates per donor, while CD8 naive took two and CD8 memory one. The study's findings and limits: In contrast to clonotypes shared by all four donors, non-shared clonotypes had lower generation probabilities. An expected dependence of interdonor clonotype sharing on sequencing depth was noted.

Cells designated naive CD8 were CD45RO-negative and were positively selected for CCR7, with terminally differentiated effector memory CD45RA+ cells excluded. Sequencing was performed with immunoSEQ multiplex PCR; in TCRdb, only in-frame clones are kept and a portion is missing. The profile shows almost 700,000 clones, 90% to 95% of them singletons. Concerning this clone itself: Its antigen is unidentified.

Germline values: CDR1 SGHVS, CDR2 FNYEAQ. With 2 bases clipped from V and 2 bases from J, the junction kept 15 bases outside the gene matches. This CDR3 spans 18 amino acids. The rearrangement joins TRBV7-6 to TRBJ2-7, with 7 bases matching TRBD2. This TCR was sampled from a man aged 25-40 years in good health. The sample taken for sequencing was naive CD8+ T cells sorted from blood. CDR3 protein: CASSLRNSPGTTTYEQYF. CDR3 coding DNA: TGTGCCAGCAGCTTACGTAACAGCCCCGGGACTACCACCTACGAGCAGTACTTC.